Listed here are 27 T cell receptor beta chains from one sample, sequenced in a study of liver allograft versus peripheral blood T cells. On the study more broadly: Recipients' peripheral blood served as the comparator for T cell receptor repertoires in transplanted livers.

TCRdb used MiXCR to reprocess the reads, holding one entry per CDR3 protein. Of around 8,600 distinct CDR3 sequences in the sample, around 19% were seen once. These TCRs come from a human patient who had a liver transplant. T cells may partly derive from the graft donor.

This clonotype counts as medium-sized. The CDR3: CASSFGNTEAFF. The CDR3 coding sequence is TGTGCCAGCAGTTTCGGAAACACTGAAGCTTTCTTT. The chain joins TRBV6-5 to TRBJ1-1; unclear D gene. With 4 bases removed from V and 2 bases from J, the gap between germline ends came to 5 bases. Germline V gene lookup returns CDR1 MNHEY and CDR2 SVGAGI. The CDR3 loop spans 12 amino acids.

The chain combines TRBV7-9 with TRBJ1-4, with D uncertain. The V end lost 5 bases, the J end lost 5 bases, and 12 bases lay between the germline ends. Germline V gene sequence: CDR1 SEHNR, CDR2 FQNEAQ (reference sequence). The CDR3 has 14 amino acids. In DNA, the CDR3 is TGTGCCAGCAGCACCCGGACGGAAAATGAAAAACTGTTTTTT. The encoded protein is CASSTRTENEKLFF.

Points on this clonotype: A much larger clone lies one base from this, so it may be a read error. V usage is TRBV7-2 and J usage is TRBJ1-1; unclear D gene. The CDR3 is 15 residues long. Germline values: CDR1 SGHTA, CDR2 FQGNSA. The CDR3 reads CASRTDFGLKTEAFF. CDR3 nucleotides: TGTGCCAGCAGGACCGATTTCGGGTTGAAAACTGAAGCTTTCTTT.

By sample share, this clonotype is medium-sized. The chain couples TRBV6-1 to TRBJ1-4; the match to TRBD1 covers 9 bases. This CDR3 comprises 15 residues. Germline CDR1 is MNHNS and CDR2 is SASEGT. Trimming removed 3 bases from V and 8 bases from J; junction bases left unmatched: 7. The CDR3 nucleotides read TGTGCCAGCAGTGATCTCCGGGACAGGGAGGAAAAACTGTTTTTT. This codes for CASSDLRDREEKLFF.

The gene calls are TRBV30 and TRBJ1-1; tentative D call: TRBD1 (5 bases). The germline V and J ends were trimmed by 4 bases and 3 bases, with 12 bases remaining between them. Germline V gene data show CDR1 as GTSNPN and CDR2 as SVGIG (reference sequence). This CDR3 is 13 amino acids long. In nucleotides, the CDR3 is TGTGCCTGGAACCACGGACACCACACTGAAGCTTTCTTT. It yields the protein CAWNHGHHTEAFF. The full variable domain, its missing parts supplied by reference TRBV30 and TRBJ1-1, is SQTIHQWPATLVQPVGSPLSLECTVEGTSNPNLYWYRQAAGRGLQLLFYSVGIGQISSEVPQNLSASRPQDRQFILSSKKLLLSDSGFYLCAWNHGHHTEAFFGQGTRLTVV.

The rearrangement joins TRBV19 to TRBJ1-2, with TRBD1 as a possible D gene (6 bases). V lost 4 bases and J 7 bases, leaving 7 bases between the germline ends. This CDR3 comprises 11 residues. The germline V gene encodes CDR1 LNHDA and CDR2 SQIVND (reference sequence). CDR3 DNA sequence: TGTGCCAGTAGTACAGGGGTTGGCTACACCTTC. Encoded protein: CASSTGVGYTF.

A few counts support this clonotype. The genes are TRBV7-9 and TRBJ2-7; weak D call: TRBD1 (6 bases). Germline values: CDR1 SEHNR, CDR2 FQNEAQ (reference sequence). This CDR3 comprises 13 residues. Trimming left V 5 bases short and J 5 bases short, with 13 bases between. The CDR3 is CASSQDSLHEQYF. DNA for the CDR3: TGTGCCAGCAGCCAGGACAGTCTCCACGAGCAGTACTTC.

The table lists this clonotype with a few counts. The chain combines TRBV7-9 with TRBJ1-1, with D maybe TRBD1 (6 bases). V lost 2 bases to trimming and J lost 1 base, with 11 bases between them. CDR3 length: 15 residues. Germline-derived CDR1 and CDR2 are SEHNR and FQNEAQ (reference sequence). The CDR3 DNA reads as TGTGCCAGCAGCTTATTAGGGGGGACGAACACTGAAGCTTTCTTT. Translating it yields CASSLLGGTNTEAFF.

The V call is TRBV20-1, the J call TRBJ1-2; D may be TRBD1 (6 bases). The CDR3 sequence is 14 residues long. The germline CDR1 and CDR2 sequences are DFQATT and SNEGSKA (reference sequence). Trimming stripped 2 bases from V and 5 bases from J, with 15 bases between. CDR3 sequence reads: CSARTGNGGYGYTF. Written as DNA, the CDR3 is TGCAGTGCTAGAACAGGGAATGGAGGTTATGGCTACACCTTC.

This clonotype is labeled as medium-sized. CDR3 sequence reads: CASSSDSPEAFF. The CDR3 DNA follows: TGTGCCAGCAGCTCCGACAGTCCTGAAGCTTTCTTT. This chain joins TRBV5-6 and TRBJ1-1, with a tentative D call TRBD1 (5 bases). This CDR3 is built from 12 residues. Germline-derived CDR1 and CDR2 are SGHDT and YYEEEE. The ends were cut back, 3 bases at V and 6 bases at J, with 9 bases in the middle.

Within the sample, this clonotype is medium-sized. This chain uses TRBV6-6 with TRBJ1-5, with 7 bases matching TRBD1. The V segment lost 5 bases and the J segment 3 bases; nucleotides outside the gene matches: 4. Germline-derived CDR1 and CDR2 are MNHNY and SVGAGI (reference sequence). This CDR3 has 14 amino acids. The CDR3 DNA reads as TGTGCCAGCAGTGGCAGGGGGAACAATCAGCCCCAGCATTTT. The encoded protein is CASSGRGNNQPQHF.

V usage is TRBV25-1 and J usage is TRBJ1-1, with a possible D match to TRBD1 (6 bases). The CDR3 extends over 15 amino acids. Germline lookup yields CDR1 MGHDK and CDR2 SYGVNS. V lost 2 bases, J lost 8 bases, and 18 bases lay in between. In DNA form, the CDR3 reads TGTGCCAGCAGTGAAGGGGGGGGGGCTCTCCCGGAAGCTTTCTTT. Its translation is CASSEGGGALPEAFF. Complete variable domain (other parts from reference TRBV25-1 and TRBJ1-1): EADIYQTPRYLVIGTGKKITLECSQTMGHDKMYWYQQDPGMELHLIHYSYGVNSTEKGDLSSESTVSRIRTEHFPLTLESARPSHTSQYLCASSEGGGALPEAFFGQGTRLTVV.

The chain is built from TRBV6-1 and TRBJ1-1; possibly TRBD1 for D (5 bases). This CDR3 is 14 amino acids long. Germline lookup yields CDR1 MNHNS and CDR2 SASEGT. The V gene lost 4 bases and the J gene lost 6 bases, with 15 bases spanning the gap. The CDR3, as DNA: TGTGCCAGCAGTGCATCAGGGTGGGAGGCTGAAGCTTTCTTT. Translated, it gives CASSASGWEAEAFF.

This clonotype is medium-sized. This chain joins TRBV6-2 or TRBV6-3 and TRBJ1-6; tentative D call: TRBD1 (5 bases). The CDR3 totals 15 residues. Per the germline V gene, CDR1 is MNHEY and CDR2 is SVGEGT. Trimming took 4 bases from V and 10 from J, leaving 17 bases between them. The CDR3 nucleotides are TGTGCCAGCAGTTTTCTCGCGGGGGGAAAATCACCCCTCCACTTT. As protein: CASSFLAGGKSPLHF.

CDR3 loop: CASSKGTEAFF. For the CDR3, the DNA is TGTGCCAGCAGCAAGGGGACTGAAGCTTTCTTT. The rearrangement links TRBV5-6 to TRBJ1-1; the D gene is possibly TRBD1 (5 bases). The CDR3 runs to 11 residues. V was cut by 4 bases and J by 5 bases, with 6 bases left in between. CDR1 is SGHDT, CDR2 YYEEEE, per germline.

This clonotype counts as medium-sized (0.01 to 0.1%). CDR3 sequence: CASSSRGPVSSYEQYF. The DNA for the CDR3 is TGTGCCAGCAGTTCCCGAGGGCCAGTCAGCTCCTACGAGCAGTACTTC. The chain joins TRBV27 to TRBJ2-7, with TRBD2 as a possible D gene (5 bases). CDR1 and CDR2 (germline): MNHEY, SMNVEV (reference sequence). The CDR3 extends over 16 amino acids. Trimming removed 4 bases at V and 0 bases at J, with 16 bases between.

This clonotype appeared many times. This chain joins TRBV11-2 and TRBJ1-1, with D unresolved. The V gene lost 1 base and the J gene lost 4 bases, with 7 bases spanning the gap. Germline assignment: CDR1 SGHAT and CDR2 FQNNGV. CDR3 length equals 13 residues. CDR3: CASSLGPGTEAFF. DNA for the CDR3: TGTGCCAGCAGCTTAGGTCCGGGCACTGAAGCTTTCTTT.

This clonotype is classed as medium-sized. The chain links TRBV10-3 to TRBJ1-1; maybe TRBD1 (5 bases). Germline V gene data show CDR1 as ENHRY and CDR2 as SYGVKD. V lost 3 bases to trimming and J lost 5 bases, with 10 bases between them. The CDR3 runs to 13 residues. CDR3 coding DNA: TGTGCCATCAGTGATGCCGACAGAACTGAAGCTTTCTTT. Amino acids: CAISDADRTEAFF.

This clonotype was detected a few times. This chain connects TRBV14 to TRBJ2-1; 10 positions match TRBD2. The germline CDR1 and CDR2 sequences are SGHDN and FVKESK. With 6 bases clipped from V and 0 bases from J, the junction kept 2 bases outside the gene matches. CDR3 length: 15 amino acids. This CDR3 reads CASRIAGGSYNEQFF. The CDR3, as DNA: TGTGCCAGCAGGATAGCGGGGGGCTCCTACAATGAGCAGTTCTTC.

This clonotype has only one observation. This chain connects TRBV7-9 to TRBJ2-3; no definite D call. The CDR3 runs to 14 residues. V shed 2 bases and J shed 6 bases, with 12 bases lying between them. CDR1 and CDR2 from the germline V gene are SEHNR and FQNEAQ (reference sequence). The CDR3 coding sequence is TGTGCCAGCAGCTTAAGCGCGATTGGGGATACGCAGTATTTT. Its protein is CASSLSAIGDTQYF.

Relative to its sample, this clonotype is medium-sized. The gene calls are TRBV6-1 and TRBJ1-1; tentatively, D is TRBD1 (6 bases). The length of the CDR3 is 14 residues. Trimming shortened V by 2 bases and J by 6 bases, and 13 bases separated the two germline ends. Germline V gene data show CDR1 as MNHNS and CDR2 as SASEGT. As DNA, the CDR3 is TGTGCCAGCAGTGAAAGCCAGGGGTACGCTGAAGCTTTCTTT. Protein: CASSESQGYAEAFF.

This rearrangement joins TRBV6-1 to TRBJ1-1; possible D gene TRBD1, 5 bases. Germline assignment: CDR1 MNHNS and CDR2 SASEGT. The V end was cut by 0 bases, the J end by 0 bases, with 11 bases between. CDR3 length: 16 amino acids. The CDR3 DNA reads TGTGCCAGCAGTGAAGCGCCGGGACGTTTGAACACTGAAGCTTTCTTT. As protein: CASSEAPGRLNTEAFF.

This clonotype was picked up a small number of times. For the CDR3, the DNA is TGTGCCAGCAGCCCCGCAGGGAACGGCTACACCTTC. This gives the protein CASSPAGNGYTF. The V call is TRBV7-9, the J call TRBJ1-2; D is perhaps TRBD1 (5 bases). The CDR3 has 12 amino acids. The germline V gene has CDR1 SEHNR and CDR2 FQNEAQ (reference sequence). The V gene lost 5 bases and the J gene lost 8 bases, with 12 bases spanning the gap.

The V gene is TRBV11-2, the J gene TRBJ2-7, with D possibly TRBD2 on 6 matching bases. Trimming pared 5 bases from V and 0 bases from J, leaving 11 bases between. The germline gives CDR1 SGHAT, CDR2 FQNNGV. The CDR3 is 14 residues long. CDR3 coding DNA: TGTGCCAGCAGCGCGGGACCCGGCTCCTACGAGCAGTACTTC. Translation gives CASSAGPGSYEQYF.

V usage is TRBV5-5 and J usage is TRBJ2-7; D is ambiguous. Germline CDR1 is SGHKS and CDR2 is YYEKEE (reference sequence). Trimming took 0 bases from V and 0 from J, leaving 7 bases between them. CDR3 length equals 14 residues. CDR3 residues: CASSLVSFSYEQYF. DNA of the CDR3: TGTGCCAGCAGCTTGGTCAGCTTCTCCTACGAGCAGTACTTC.

This rearrangement joins TRBV12-3 or TRBV12-4 to TRBJ1-3, with unresolved D. The V end was cut by 3 bases, the J end by 0 bases, with 9 bases between. This CDR3 region has 15 residues. CDR3 amino acids: CASSFVVNSGNTIYF. The CDR3 DNA is TGTGCCAGCAGTTTTGTAGTCAACTCTGGAAACACCATATATTTT.

By proportion, this clonotype is medium-sized. The rearrangement links TRBV19 to TRBJ1-5; no reliable D call. In germline, CDR1 is LNHDA, CDR2 SQIVND (reference sequence). The CDR3 runs 16 residues. Trimming shortened V by 3 bases and J by 0 bases, and 12 bases separated the two germline ends. CDR3 amino acids: CASSMVGRISNQPQHF. The CDR3 DNA is TGTGCCAGTAGTATGGTTGGACGGATTAGCAATCAGCCCCAGCATTTT.